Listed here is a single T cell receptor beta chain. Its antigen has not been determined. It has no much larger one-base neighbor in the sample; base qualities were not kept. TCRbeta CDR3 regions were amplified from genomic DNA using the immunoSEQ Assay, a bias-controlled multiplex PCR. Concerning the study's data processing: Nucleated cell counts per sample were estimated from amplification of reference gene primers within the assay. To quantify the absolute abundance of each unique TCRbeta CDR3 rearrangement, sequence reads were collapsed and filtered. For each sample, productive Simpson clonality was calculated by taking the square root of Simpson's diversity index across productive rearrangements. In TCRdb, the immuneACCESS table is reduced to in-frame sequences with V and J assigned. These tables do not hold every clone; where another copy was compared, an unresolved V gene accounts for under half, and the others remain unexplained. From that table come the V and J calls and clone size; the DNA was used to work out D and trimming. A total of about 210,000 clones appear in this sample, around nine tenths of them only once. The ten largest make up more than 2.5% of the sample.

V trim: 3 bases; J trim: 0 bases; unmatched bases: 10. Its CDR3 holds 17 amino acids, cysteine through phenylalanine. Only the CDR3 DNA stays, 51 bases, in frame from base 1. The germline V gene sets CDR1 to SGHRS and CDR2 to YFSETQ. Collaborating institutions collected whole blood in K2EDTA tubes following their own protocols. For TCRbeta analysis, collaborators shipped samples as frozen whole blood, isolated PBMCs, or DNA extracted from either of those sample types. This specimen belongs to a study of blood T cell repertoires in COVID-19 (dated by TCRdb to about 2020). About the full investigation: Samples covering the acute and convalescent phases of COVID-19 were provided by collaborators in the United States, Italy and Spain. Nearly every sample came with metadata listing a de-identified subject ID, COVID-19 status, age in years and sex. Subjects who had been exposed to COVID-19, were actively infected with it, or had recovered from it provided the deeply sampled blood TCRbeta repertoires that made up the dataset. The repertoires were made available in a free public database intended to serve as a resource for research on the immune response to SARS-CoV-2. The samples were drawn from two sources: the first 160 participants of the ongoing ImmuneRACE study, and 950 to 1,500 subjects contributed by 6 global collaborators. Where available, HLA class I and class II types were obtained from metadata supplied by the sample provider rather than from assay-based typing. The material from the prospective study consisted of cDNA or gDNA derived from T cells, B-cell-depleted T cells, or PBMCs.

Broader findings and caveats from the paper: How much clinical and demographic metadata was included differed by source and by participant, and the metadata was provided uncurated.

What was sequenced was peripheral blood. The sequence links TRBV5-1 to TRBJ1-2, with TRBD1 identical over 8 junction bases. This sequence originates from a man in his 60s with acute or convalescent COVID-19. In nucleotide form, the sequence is TGCGCCAGCAGCTCTCAGGGGGCAATCGGAGCTAACTATGGCTACACCTTC. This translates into CASSSQGAIGANYGYTF.